Each of the 29 T cell receptor beta chains below was sequenced from the same sample in a study of OX40 agonist ivuxolimab in advanced cancers. Method: immunoSEQ multiplex PCR; TCRdb's copy keeps in-frame clones and lacks some. In the table there are about 72,000 clones, 87% of which are singletons. The sample consisted of CD4+ or CD8+ T cells sorted from blood, taken in a trial of the OX40 agonist ivuxolimab. These receptors originate from an adult with an advanced solid tumor such as melanoma, head and neck, liver or kidney cancer.

A note on this clone: The same CDR3 also results from other DNA sequences found in this sample. CDR3 residues: CASSSPLAGGWTGELFF. CDR3 coding DNA: TGTGCCAGCAGCTCCCCTTTGGCGGGAGGGTGGACCGGGGAGCTGTTTTTT. The chain is built from TRBV11-1 and TRBJ2-2; 9 bases agree with TRBD2. The J segment lost 5 bases and the V segment lost 4 bases, leaving 11 bases of the junction unmatched. The length of the CDR3 is 17 residues. In germline, CDR1 is SGHAT, CDR2 FQDESV (reference sequence).

The rearrangement joins TRBV7-9 to TRBJ1-5; a weak D match, TRBD1 (5 bases). CDR1 and CDR2 (germline): SEHNR, FQNEAQ (reference sequence). The CDR3 totals 15 residues. V was cut by 5 bases and J by 7 bases, with 18 bases left in between. CDR3 sequence (DNA): TGTGCCAGCAGCCCAGAGGGGCGGGGAGGACAGCCCCAGCATTTT. Translated: CASSPEGRGGQPQHF.

The chain links TRBV7-9 to TRBJ2-1; D could derive from TRBD1 or TRBD2 (5 bases each). The CDR3 totals 14 residues. Trimming stripped 3 bases from V and 3 bases from J, with 9 bases between. CDR1 is SEHNR and CDR2 is FQNEAQ in the germline V gene (reference sequence). CDR3 coding DNA: TGTGCCAGCAGCTTCATGGGGGACTACAATGAGCAGTTCTTC. Translating gives CASSFMGDYNEQFF.

The V call is TRBV6-6, the J call TRBJ1-1; 9 nucleotides agree with TRBD1. Germline-derived CDR1 and CDR2 are MNHNY and SVGAGI (reference sequence). The CDR3 covers 13 residues. The J segment lost 5 bases and the V segment lost 6 bases, leaving 4 bases of the junction unmatched. The CDR3 DNA is TGTGCCAGCAGACAGGGGGCGAGTACTGAAGCTTTCTTT. Its translation: CASRQGASTEAFF.

This rearrangement joins TRBV21-1 to TRBJ1-2. TRBV21-1 is tagged as a pseudogene. CDR3 length: 16 amino acids. The CDR3: CASSARDLPSGYGYTF. The CDR3 DNA reads as TGTGCCAGCAGCGCCCGGGACTTACCGTCGGGCTATGGCTACACCTTC.

The J gene is TRBJ2-1, the V gene TRBV29-1, with 8 bases matching TRBD2. Germline V gene lookup returns CDR1 SQVTM and CDR2 ANQGSEA. The CDR3 runs 14 residues. The ends lost 6 bases at V and 5 bases at J; junction bases unmatched: 9. CDR3 protein: CSVDVAGFNNEQFF. CDR3 DNA: TGCAGCGTCGATGTAGCGGGGTTCAACAATGAGCAGTTCTTC.

The J gene is TRBJ2-5, the V gene TRBV2, with 7 bases fitting TRBD2. The V and J ends lost 3 bases and 4 bases, in that order; junction bases with no gene match: 5. The CDR3 loop spans 14 amino acids. CDR1 and CDR2 from the germline V gene are SNHLY and FYNNEI. The CDR3 is CASSDAGGGETQYF. The CDR3 DNA reads TGTGCCAGCAGTGATGCGGGCGGGGGAGAGACCCAGTACTTC.

This chain connects TRBV5-6 to TRBJ2-1; weak D call: TRBD1 (5 bases). Per germline, CDR1 SGHDT and CDR2 YYEEEE. The germline V and J ends were trimmed by 1 base and 3 bases, with 8 bases remaining between them. The CDR3 is 14 residues long. DNA of the CDR3: TGTGCCAGCAGCTTGTGGGGCAGCTACAATGAGCAGTTCTTC. Its protein product is CASSLWGSYNEQFF.

This chain connects TRBV15 to TRBJ1-1; D is unclear. The V and J ends lost 3 bases and 1 base respectively, with 9 bases between them. The CDR3 is made up of 14 amino acids. The germline V gene has CDR1 LNHNV and CDR2 YYDKDF (reference sequence). CDR3: CATSRDLGNTEAFF. CDR3 sequence (DNA): TGTGCCACCAGCAGGGACCTAGGGAACACTGAAGCTTTCTTT.

The chain combines TRBV6-6 with TRBJ2-2, with D maybe TRBD1 (5 bases). The CDR3 covers 16 residues. V dropped 2 bases and J dropped 1 base, with 11 bases sitting between them. Germline lookup yields CDR1 MNHNY and CDR2 SVGAGI (reference sequence). In DNA, the CDR3 is TGTGCCAGCAGTTACAGTGGGCAGGGGAACACCGGGGAGCTGTTTTTT. It is translated as CASSYSGQGNTGELFF.

V and J are TRBV9 and TRBJ2-3; TRBD2 might be the D (6 bases). The CDR3 covers 15 residues. Germline V gene sequence: CDR1 SGDLS, CDR2 YYNGEE. V was trimmed by 1 base and J by 1 base, leaving 10 bases between them. CDR3 in amino acids: CASSVSLARTDTQYF. The CDR3 bases are TGTGCCAGCAGCGTAAGCCTAGCGCGCACAGATACGCAGTATTTT.

The V and J genes are TRBV6-6 and TRBJ1-5, with TRBD1 as a possible D gene (6 bases). CDR1 is MNHNY, CDR2 SVGAGI, per germline (reference sequence). The CDR3 covers 16 residues. V lost 2 bases, J lost 0 bases, and 11 bases lay in between. The CDR3 DNA sequence: TGTGCCAGCAGTTACGGTAGGGACACTAGCAATCAGCCCCAGCATTTT. Encoded protein: CASSYGRDTSNQPQHF.

The V call is TRBV19, the J call TRBJ2-2; perhaps TRBD2 as D (5 bases). The CDR3 spans 15 residues. Trimming took 8 bases from V and 7 from J, leaving 20 bases between them. CDR1 is LNHDA, CDR2 SQIVND, per germline (reference sequence). CDR3 in DNA: TGTGCCAGTGGGAGCCGCGCTGGTGTTATCGGGGAGCTGTTTTTT. Translated, it gives CASGSRAGVIGELFF.

The chain recombines TRBV19 with TRBJ2-7, with a tentative D call TRBD1 (5 bases). Trimming stripped 11 bases from V and 3 bases from J, with 11 bases between. This CDR3 has 11 amino acids. The germline CDR1 and CDR2 sequences are LNHDA and SQIVND (reference sequence). The CDR3 loop reads CASGAFYEQYF. DNA for the CDR3: TGTGCCTCTGGGGCGTTCTACGAGCAGTACTTC.

This chain connects TRBV30 to TRBJ2-6; TRBD1 aligns across 7 bases. Germline V lookup: CDR1 GTSNPN, CDR2 SVGIG (reference sequence). This CDR3 has 14 residues. Trimming took 5 bases from V and 0 from J; bases not matched to a gene: 1. For the CDR3, the DNA is TGTGCCTGGGCAGGGGGCTCTGGGGCCAACGTCCTGACTTTC. This translates into CAWAGGSGANVLTF. The complete variable domain, with remaining parts taken from reference TRBV30 and TRBJ2-6, reads SQTIHQWPATLVQPVGSPLSLECTVEGTSNPNLYWYRQAAGRGLQLLFYSVGIGQISSEVPQNLSASRPQDRQFILSSKKLLLSDSGFYLCAWAGGSGANVLTFGAGSRLTVL.

This clone has more than one count but fewer than ten. The CDR3 sequence: CSALDSYEQYF. CDR3 in DNA: TGCAGTGCCCTGGACAGCTACGAGCAGTACTTC. V usage is TRBV20-1 and J usage is TRBJ2-7; TRBD1 is a possible D gene (6 bases). In germline, CDR1 is DFQATT, CDR2 SNEGSKA (reference sequence). V was cut by 6 bases and J by 3 bases, with 9 bases left in between. This CDR3 contains 11 residues.

There are many counts of this clone. This chain joins TRBV6-6 and TRBJ2-7; TRBD1 matches 9 bases. Germline V gene sequence: CDR1 MNHNY, CDR2 SVGAGI (reference sequence). J lost 5 bases, V lost 5 bases, and 10 bases had no gene match. The CDR3 has 15 amino acids. The DNA of the CDR3 is TGTGCCAGCAGTGACGCAAGGGACAGGGATCACGAGCAGTACTTC. Translated, it gives CASSDARDRDHEQYF.

The chain recombines TRBV6-5 with TRBJ1-1, with 11 nucleotides matching TRBD1. The CDR3 covers 13 residues. Trimming took 6 bases from V and 7 from J; bases not matched to a gene: 4. From germline, CDR1 is MNHEY and CDR2 SVGAGI. Written as DNA, the CDR3 is TGTGCCAGCAGGAGGACAGGGGGCGTTGAAGCTTTCTTT. It translates to CASRRTGGVEAFF.

In its sample, this clone was seen a few times. CDR3 sequence reads: CASSIDSGANVLTF. CDR3 coding DNA: TGTGCCAGTAGTATCGACTCTGGGGCCAACGTCCTGACTTTC. The chain couples TRBV19 to TRBJ2-6; D remains unclear. V was pared by 3 bases and J by 0 bases, with 3 bases between. This CDR3 has 14 residues. CDR1 is LNHDA and CDR2 is SQIVND in the germline V gene (reference sequence).

The chain is built from TRBV6-1 and TRBJ2-7; 8 bases agree with TRBD2. Germline V lookup: CDR1 MNHNS, CDR2 SASEGT. V was clipped by 0 bases and J by 1 base; unmatched bases: 5. This CDR3 has 16 residues. CDR3 amino acids: CASSEAPTGGSYEQYF. For the CDR3, the DNA is TGTGCCAGCAGTGAAGCGCCGACGGGGGGGTCCTACGAGCAGTACTTC.

In DNA, the CDR3 is TGTGCTAGTGGTTTGCCTCAAGGGGGGCTGTATGGCTACACCTTC. Protein sequence: CASGLPQGGLYGYTF. This chain uses TRBV12-5 with TRBJ1-2, with a weak D call TRBD1 (6 bases). The V gene lost 2 bases and the J gene lost 5 bases, with 15 bases spanning the gap. This CDR3 is 15 amino acids long. The V gene's germline CDR1 is LGHNT and CDR2 FRNRAP.

The chain carries TRBV29-1 and TRBJ2-7, with 12 bases fitting TRBD1. Looked up from germline, CDR1 is SQVTM and CDR2 is ANQGSEA. The CDR3 runs 15 residues. With 0 bases clipped from V and 7 bases from J, the junction kept 7 bases outside the gene matches. CDR3 bases: TGCAGCGTTGAAGATCCGGGACAGGGGGCCGGGGAGCAGTACTTC. This translates into CSVEDPGQGAGEQYF.

The J gene is TRBJ2-2, the V gene TRBV7-2; D not certain. The CDR3 has 13 amino acids. The V gene's germline CDR1 is SGHTA and CDR2 FQGNSA. V dropped 8 bases and J dropped 1 base, with 8 bases sitting between them. CDR3 protein: CASWPGNTGELFF. The CDR3 nucleotides are TGTGCCAGCTGGCCTGGGAACACCGGGGAGCTGTTTTTT.

The rearrangement links TRBV6-5 to TRBJ2-4; TRBD2 is a possible D gene (6 bases). CDR3 length: 15 amino acids. Trimming stripped 6 bases from V and 1 base from J, with 13 bases between. CDR1 is MNHEY and CDR2 is SVGAGI in the germline V gene. CDR3 sequence: CASSRGNLAKNIQYF. CDR3 bases: TGTGCCAGCAGCCGGGGGAACTTGGCCAAAAACATTCAGTACTTC.

The V call is TRBV2, the J call TRBJ2-3, with D possibly matching TRBD1 (5 bases). The CDR3 is 14 residues long. The germline V gene has CDR1 SNHLY and CDR2 FYNNEI. With 5 bases removed from V and 1 base from J, the gap between germline ends came to 10 bases. The CDR3 protein is CASSSRVGTDTQYF. The CDR3 DNA follows: TGTGCCAGCAGTAGCAGGGTGGGCACAGATACGCAGTATTTT.

The genes are TRBV5-8 and TRBJ2-1, with D possibly being TRBD1 or TRBD2 (7 bases each). Germline loops: CDR1 SGHTS, CDR2 YDEGEE. This CDR3 is built from 13 residues. V lost 4 bases and J 9 bases, leaving 14 bases between the germline ends. Here the CDR3 DNA reads TGTGCCAGCAGCCCAGCAGGGGGGGTTGAGCAGTTCTTC. Translation gives CASSPAGGVEQFF.

V gene TRBV7-3 combines with J gene TRBJ2-3; 11 bases agree with TRBD2. The germline V gene encodes CDR1 SGHTA and CDR2 FQGTGA. The CDR3 length is 17 residues. The V and J ends lost 4 bases and 1 base, in that order; junction bases with no gene match: 7. DNA of the CDR3: TGTGCCAGCAGCTACCTTCCGACTAGCGGGGGCACAGATACGCAGTATTTT. It translates to CASSYLPTSGGTDTQYF.

The rearrangement links TRBV28 to TRBJ2-7; TRBD1 aligns across 9 bases. The CDR3 runs 13 residues. J gave up 4 bases and V 9 bases, and 7 bases lay outside the gene matches. From germline, CDR1 is MDHEN and CDR2 SYDVKM. CDR3 nucleotide sequence: TGTGCCAGTCGGGGGACAGGGCTATACGAGCAGTACTTC. It codes for CASRGTGLYEQYF.

This clone was seen only once. The CDR3, as DNA: TGTGCCAGCAGCTTGGAGGGAGATACGCAGTATTTT. Translated: CASSLEGDTQYF. The chain recombines TRBV11-2 with TRBJ2-3; TRBD2 is a possible D gene (6 bases). Between the trimmed V and J ends, which lost 3 bases and 5 bases, there was a span of 6 bases. The CDR3 is made up of 12 amino acids. Germline V gene sequence: CDR1 SGHAT, CDR2 FQNNGV.